The 28 T cell receptor beta chains below all came from one sample that was sequenced in a study of control samples from healthy donors and cancer patients. TCRdb keeps only in-frame clones here, not all; method: immunoSEQ multiplex PCR. This sample yields around 7,000 clones, of which 82% are seen a single time; 28% belongs to the top ten. The sample taken for sequencing was PBMCs. These receptor sequences come from a man aged 65-85 years with lung cancer.

The gene calls are TRBV9 and TRBJ2-7; 10 bases line up with TRBD2. The CDR3 is made up of 14 amino acids. Germline V lookup: CDR1 SGDLS, CDR2 YYNGEE. J gave up 4 bases and V 3 bases, and 4 bases lay outside the gene matches. The DNA for the CDR3 is TGTGCCAGCAGCGGGGGACTAGCGAGTTACGAGCAGTACTTC. Its translation is CASSGGLASYEQYF.

The CDR3 sequence: CASSLGGRSYNEQFF. As DNA, the CDR3 is TGTGCCAGCAGCTTAGGCGGGAGGTCATACAATGAGCAGTTCTTC. The chain uses TRBV11-2 and TRBJ2-1; 8 positions agree with TRBD2. Germline V gene data show CDR1 as SGHAT and CDR2 as FQNNGV. After removal of 1 base from V and 4 bases from J, the junction contained 3 bases not matched to a gene. The CDR3 runs to 15 residues.

This clone has more than one count but fewer than ten. As DNA, the CDR3 is TGTGCCACCAGCAGTTGGTTCACCGACGCAGCCCGGGGTCAGCCCCAGCATTTT. It encodes CATSSWFTDAARGQPQHF. V is TRBV15 and J is TRBJ1-5, with unresolved D. The ends were cut back, 3 bases at V and 6 bases at J, with 24 bases in the middle. This CDR3 has 18 amino acids. Germline-derived CDR1 and CDR2 are LNHNV and YYDKDF (reference sequence).

The chain uses TRBV4-3 and TRBJ1-5, with TRBD1 as a possible D gene (5 bases). The CDR3 has 15 amino acids. Per the germline V gene, CDR1 is LGHNA and CDR2 is YSLEER. V gave up 0 bases and J gave up 0 bases, with 6 bases separating them. As DNA, the CDR3 is TGCGCCAGCAGCCAAGACAGGGATAGCAATCAGCCCCAGCATTTT. Translated: CASSQDRDSNQPQHF.

V gene TRBV5-8 combines with J gene TRBJ2-7; D may match TRBD1 or TRBD2 (5 bases each). The CDR3 is 17 amino acids. Deletions cut 2 bases from V and 2 bases from J, with 20 bases between. Per germline, CDR1 SGHTS and CDR2 YDEGEE. DNA for the CDR3: TGTGCCAGCAGCTTAGAGCAATCGGGACCACGAACCTACGAGCAGTACTTC. Protein: CASSLEQSGPRTYEQYF.

There are a few counts of this clone. The rearrangement links TRBV5-1 to TRBJ2-3; D not certain. V lost 0 bases and J 0 bases, leaving 8 bases between the germline ends. The CDR3 is 15 residues long. The germline CDR1 and CDR2 sequences are SGHRS and YFSETQ. CDR3 residues: CASSLASASTDTQYF. For the CDR3, the DNA is TGCGCCAGCAGCTTGGCGTCAGCCAGCACAGATACGCAGTATTTT.

The chain uses TRBV9 and TRBJ2-1; unclear D gene. Germline values: CDR1 SGDLS, CDR2 YYNGEE. The CDR3 sequence is 13 residues long. Trimming stripped 4 bases from V and 8 bases from J, with 13 bases between. The CDR3 DNA is TGTGCCAGCAGCTCGCAAAATTCCCATGAGCAGTTCTTC. As protein: CASSSQNSHEQFF.

This chain links TRBV5-6 with TRBJ2-7, with 9 bases matching TRBD1. The CDR3 loop spans 14 amino acids. CDR1 and CDR2 from the germline V gene are SGHDT and YYEEEE. Trimming removed 6 bases from V and 0 bases from J; junction bases left unmatched: 4. CDR3 protein: CASKDRGISYEQYF. The DNA for the CDR3 is TGTGCCAGCAAGGACAGGGGAATCTCCTACGAGCAGTACTTC.

The J gene is TRBJ2-3, the V gene TRBV2, with D perhaps matching TRBD2 (6 bases). The CDR3 runs to 16 residues. V was trimmed by 2 bases and J by 0 bases, leaving 12 bases between them. Germline assignment: CDR1 SNHLY and CDR2 FYNNEI. The CDR3 DNA reads TGTGCCAGCAGTGAAATGGGGGGTCTTAGCACAGATACGCAGTATTTT. It specifies CASSEMGGLSTDTQYF.

CDR3 loop: CASSYGTSDYEQYF. CDR3 DNA: TGCGCCAGCAGCTATGGGACTAGCGACTACGAGCAGTACTTC. The chain joins TRBV5-1 to TRBJ2-7, with 10 positions matching TRBD2. CDR1 is SGHRS and CDR2 is YFSETQ in the germline V gene. V shed 3 bases, J shed 3 bases, and the junction held 3 bases outside the gene matches. The CDR3 is 14 residues long.

The chain uses TRBV19 and TRBJ1-4, with TRBD1 matching over 9 bases. The J segment lost 8 bases and the V segment lost 3 bases, leaving 13 bases of the junction unmatched. Germline assignment: CDR1 LNHDA and CDR2 SQIVND (reference sequence). This CDR3 has 17 residues. CDR3 DNA sequence: TGTGCCAGTAGTATGACGACTGGTAGCGGGACAGGGGAAAAACTGTTTTTT. Protein product: CASSMTTGSGTGEKLFF.

This sequence joins TRBV24-1 and TRBJ2-5; TRBD1 is a possible D gene (6 bases). The CDR3 is made up of 16 amino acids. Trimming cost V 1 base and J 5 bases, with 16 bases left between them. Germline V gene data show CDR1 as KGHDR and CDR2 as SFDVKD. The CDR3 loop reads CATSDLRLGHAETQYF. The CDR3 DNA reads TGTGCCACCAGTGATTTACGCTTGGGACATGCGGAGACCCAGTACTTC.

The gene calls are TRBV4-1 and TRBJ2-7; 7 bases align to TRBD2. V was clipped by 0 bases and J by 4 bases; unmatched bases: 12. The CDR3 contains 17 residues. CDR1 and CDR2 (germline): MGHRA, YSYEKL. The CDR3 DNA follows: TGCGCCAGCAGCCAAGATACGATAAGCGGGAACAGGTACGAGCAGTACTTC. Amino acid sequence: CASSQDTISGNRYEQYF.

The V call is TRBV6-2 or TRBV6-3, the J call TRBJ2-4; D remains ambiguous. The CDR3 has 17 residues. Germline V CDR1 and CDR2: MNHEY, SVGEGT. Trimming removed 2 bases at V and 0 bases at J, with 14 bases between. The CDR3 DNA is TGTGCCAGCAGTTACGATTGGGAATTACTAGCCAAAAACATTCAGTACTTC. It codes for CASSYDWELLAKNIQYF.

The gene calls are TRBV12-3 or TRBV12-4 and TRBJ2-7; D remains ambiguous. V lost 4 bases, J lost 3 bases, and 4 bases lay in between. The CDR3 loop spans 11 amino acids. CDR3 in amino acids: CASSSYYEQYF. The CDR3 DNA is TGTGCCAGCAGTTCATACTACGAGCAGTACTTC.

V usage is TRBV3-1 (or the pseudogene TRBV3-2) and J usage is TRBJ2-3, with 9 nucleotides matching TRBD2. The V and J ends lost 4 bases and 4 bases, in that order; junction bases with no gene match: 9. The length of the CDR3 is 16 residues. Germline loops: CDR1 LGHDT, CDR2 YNNKEL (reference sequence). The CDR3 region is CASSPTGGRVSDTQYF. In nucleotides, the CDR3 is TGTGCCAGCAGCCCCACGGGCGGGAGGGTTTCAGATACGCAGTATTTT.

The chain is built from TRBV4-1 and TRBJ2-7; 7 nucleotides align to TRBD2. With 1 base clipped from V and 4 bases from J, the junction kept 4 bases outside the gene matches. The germline CDR1 and CDR2 sequences are MGHRA and YSYEKL. CDR3 size: 14 residues. The CDR3: CASSQVGLVYEQYF. CDR3 bases: TGCGCCAGCAGCCAAGTTGGACTAGTTTACGAGCAGTACTTC.

This clone appeared once. The V and J genes are TRBV4-1 and TRBJ2-6, with D perhaps given as TRBD1 or TRBD2 (5 bases each). The CDR3 is made up of 18 amino acids. V lost 7 bases, J lost 3 bases, and 22 bases lay in between. Germline CDR1 is MGHRA and CDR2 is YSYEKL. CDR3 nucleotide sequence: TGCGCCAGCAACCGGAATACCGGGACGGACCGTGGGGCCAACGTCCTGACTTTC. It encodes CASNRNTGTDRGANVLTF.

V gene TRBV3-1 (or the pseudogene TRBV3-2) combines with J gene TRBJ2-1; D might be TRBD2 (8 bases). Trimming removed 4 bases from V and 4 bases from J, with 17 bases in between. This CDR3 region has 16 residues. Per germline, CDR1 LGHDT and CDR2 YNNKEL (reference sequence). CDR3 DNA: TGTGCCAGCAGCCCCCGCCGGGAGGGGGCATACAATGAGCAGTTCTTC. Protein sequence: CASSPRREGAYNEQFF.

The chain links TRBV28 to TRBJ2-3; 7 positions agree with TRBD1. The CDR3 is 18 amino acids. The trim removed 2 bases at V and 1 base at J, leaving 12 bases unmatched. Germline CDR1 is MDHEN and CDR2 is SYDVKM. The CDR3 loop is CASSLRGYRGFGTDTQYF. Here the CDR3 DNA reads TGTGCCAGCAGTTTAAGAGGGTACAGGGGCTTTGGCACAGATACGCAGTATTTT.

In this sample, this clone turned up a few times. CDR3 nucleotide sequence: TGTGCCAGCAGTTTATTCCCCAGGGTGGGACAAAATCGTTCACCCCTCCACTTT. It encodes CASSLFPRVGQNRSPLHF. The genes are TRBV27 and TRBJ1-6, with D tentatively TRBD1 (6 bases). Trimming shortened V by 1 base and J by 9 bases, and 22 bases separated the two germline ends. The germline gives CDR1 MNHEY, CDR2 SMNVEV (reference sequence). CDR3 length: 18 amino acids.

This sequence joins TRBV18 and TRBJ2-5, with D unclear. The CDR3 loop spans 12 amino acids. CDR1 is KGHSH and CDR2 is LQKENI in the germline V gene. V gave up 2 bases and J gave up 3 bases, with 4 bases separating them. CDR3 loop: CASSPDKETQYF. In DNA, the CDR3 is TGTGCCAGCTCACCAGATAAAGAGACCCAGTACTTC.

The chain joins TRBV5-1 to TRBJ1-6; D is possibly TRBD1 (6 bases). CDR1 and CDR2 (germline): SGHRS, YFSETQ. V lost 0 bases, J lost 7 bases, and 11 bases lay in between. The CDR3 sequence is 15 residues long. The CDR3 sequence is CASSLDGQGNSPLHF. The CDR3 nucleotides read TGCGCCAGCAGCTTGGATGGGCAGGGGAATTCACCCCTCCACTTT.

The chain combines TRBV28 with TRBJ1-3; TRBD1 agrees at 10 bases. This CDR3 contains 17 residues. V lost 3 bases, J lost 5 bases, and 10 bases stayed unmatched. In germline, CDR1 is MDHEN, CDR2 SYDVKM. The CDR3 coding sequence is TGTGCCAGCAGTTTGATTCCGGGACAGGGGCCGAGAAACACCATATATTTT. It specifies CASSLIPGQGPRNTIYF. Looking up the rest from reference TRBV28 and TRBJ1-3 gives the full variable domain: DVKVTQSSRYLVKRTGEKVFLECVQDMDHENMFWYRQDPGLGLRLIYFSYDVKMKEKGDIPEGYSVSREKKERFSLILESASTNQTSMYLCASSLIPGQGPRNTIYFGEGSWLTVV.

V usage is TRBV28 and J usage is TRBJ2-7; 9 bases agree with TRBD1. Germline assignment: CDR1 MDHEN and CDR2 SYDVKM. This CDR3 is built from 15 residues. V gave up 3 bases and J gave up 3 bases; unmatched junction bases: 6. This chain's CDR3 is CASSFDRGKLYEQYF. CDR3 DNA: TGTGCCAGCAGTTTCGACAGGGGGAAGCTCTACGAGCAGTACTTC.

This clone was seen more than once but under ten times. The chain carries TRBV7-8 and TRBJ1-5, with D possibly being TRBD1 (5 bases). The CDR3 covers 13 residues. The V gene lost 2 bases and the J gene lost 8 bases, with 10 bases spanning the gap. Germline-derived CDR1 and CDR2 are SGHVS and FQNEAQ. The CDR3 DNA reads TGTGCCAGCAGCTTACTGGGGCCTGAGCCCCAGCATTTT. It specifies CASSLLGPEPQHF. Based on the CDR3 plus reference TRBV7-8 and TRBJ1-5, the full variable domain is GAGVSQSPRYKVAKRGQDVALRCDPISGHVSLFWYQQALGQGPEFLTYFQNEAQLDKSGLPSDRFFAERPEGSVSTLKIQRTQQEDSAVYLCASSLLGPEPQHFGDGTRLSIL.

This chain links TRBV6-2 or TRBV6-3 with TRBJ2-6; D gene uncertain. Germline CDR1 is MNHEY and CDR2 is SVGEGT. There are 15 residues in the CDR3. With 0 bases removed from V and 1 base from J, the gap between germline ends came to 4 bases. Here the CDR3 reads CASSYSQSGANVLTF. The CDR3 DNA sequence: TGTGCCAGCAGTTACTCCCAATCTGGGGCCAACGTCCTGACTTTC.

The CDR3 DNA follows: TGTGCCAGCAGCTCGACTAGCGGGCCCTACGAGCAGTACTTC. This translates into CASSSTSGPYEQYF. The genes are TRBV7-2 and TRBJ2-7; TRBD2 aligns across 10 bases. CDR3 length: 14 residues. CDR1 is SGHTA, CDR2 FQGNSA, per germline. V shed 4 bases and J 2 bases; nucleotides not matched to a gene: 2.